This T cell receptor beta chain was documented in a study of cytomegalovirus exposure and HLA in healthy donors. Every donor was a healthy person donating bone marrow. Study-wide results and caveats: In vitro testing confirmed a few CMV-associated chains as specific for CMV antigens. Many donors shared some public TCRs, even though most TCR sequences were rare.

Vbeta (60) and Jbeta (13) primers were used in the PCR. The table came from immunoSEQ multiplex PCR; TCRdb's copy has only in-frame clones and leaves some out. The table records 140,000 or so clones, 65% to 90% of them present only once. Germline V gives CDR1 SGHTA, CDR2 FQGNSA. V dropped 5 bases and J dropped 1 base, with 8 bases sitting between them. CDR3 length: 13 residues. A remark on this clone: Its specificity is unknown.

V usage is TRBV7-2 and J usage is TRBJ1-2; D gene uncertain. The source is a woman between 25 and 40 years old in good health and CMV-seronegative. The sequenced sample consisted of PBMCs. The CDR3 loop reads CASSPTRNYGYTF. The CDR3 bases are TGTGCCAGCAGCCCCACGCGTAACTATGGCTACACCTTC.